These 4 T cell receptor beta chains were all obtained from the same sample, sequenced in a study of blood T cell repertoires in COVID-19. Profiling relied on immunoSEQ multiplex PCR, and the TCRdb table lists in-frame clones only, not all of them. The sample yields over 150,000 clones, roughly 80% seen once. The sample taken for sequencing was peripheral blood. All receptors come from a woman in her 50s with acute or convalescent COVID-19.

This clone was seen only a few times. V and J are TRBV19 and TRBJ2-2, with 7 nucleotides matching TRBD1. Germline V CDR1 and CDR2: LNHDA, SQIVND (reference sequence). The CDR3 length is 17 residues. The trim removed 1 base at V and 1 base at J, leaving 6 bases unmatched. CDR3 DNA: TGTGCCAGTAGTATAGCTTTGGGACAGTTGAACACCGGGGAGCTGTTTTTT. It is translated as CASSIALGQLNTGELFF.

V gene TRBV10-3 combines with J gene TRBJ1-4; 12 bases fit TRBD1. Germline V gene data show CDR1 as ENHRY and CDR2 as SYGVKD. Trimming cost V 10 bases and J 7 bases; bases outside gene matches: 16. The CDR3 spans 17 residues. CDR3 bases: TGTGCCAGCCGGGTCGGGACAGGGGGCGCGAGGGTTGAAAAACTGTTTTTT. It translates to CASRVGTGGARVEKLFF.

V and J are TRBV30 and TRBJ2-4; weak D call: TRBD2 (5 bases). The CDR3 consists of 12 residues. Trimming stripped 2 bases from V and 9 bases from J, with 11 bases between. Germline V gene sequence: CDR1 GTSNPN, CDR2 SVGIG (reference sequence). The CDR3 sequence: CAWSPDWRIQYF. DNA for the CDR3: TGTGCCTGGAGTCCGGACTGGCGCATTCAGTACTTC.

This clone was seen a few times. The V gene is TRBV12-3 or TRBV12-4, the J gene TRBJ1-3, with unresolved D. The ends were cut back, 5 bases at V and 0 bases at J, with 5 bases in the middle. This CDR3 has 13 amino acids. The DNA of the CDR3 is TGTGCCAGCAGTAACGGCTCTGGAAACACCATATATTTT. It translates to CASSNGSGNTIYF.